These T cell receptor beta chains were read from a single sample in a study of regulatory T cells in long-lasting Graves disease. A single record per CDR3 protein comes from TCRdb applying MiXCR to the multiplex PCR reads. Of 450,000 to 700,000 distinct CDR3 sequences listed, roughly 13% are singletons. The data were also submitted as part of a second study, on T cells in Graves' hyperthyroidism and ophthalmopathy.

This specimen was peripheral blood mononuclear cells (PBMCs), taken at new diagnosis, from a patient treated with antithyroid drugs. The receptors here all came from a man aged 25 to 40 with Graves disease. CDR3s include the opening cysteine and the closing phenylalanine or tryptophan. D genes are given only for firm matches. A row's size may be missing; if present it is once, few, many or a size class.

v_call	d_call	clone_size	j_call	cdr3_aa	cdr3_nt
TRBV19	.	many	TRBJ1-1	CASSRIDRMNTEAFF	TGTGCCAGTAGTAGGATTGACAGGATGAACACTGAAGCTTTCTTT
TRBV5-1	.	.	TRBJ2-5	CASSFMASQETQYF	TGCGCCAGCAGCTTCATGGCCAGCCAAGAGACCCAGTACTTC
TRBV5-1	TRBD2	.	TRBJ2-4	CASSHPLAGGRTKNIQYF	TGCGCCAGCAGCCACCCGTTAGCGGGAGGGCGGACCAAAAACATTCAGTACTTC
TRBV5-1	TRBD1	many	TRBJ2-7	CASSLSPTGTGSYEQYF	TGTGCCAGCAGCTTATCCCCGACAGGGACGGGTTCCTACGAGCAGTACTTC
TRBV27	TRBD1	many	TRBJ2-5	CATSPDSGTGYQETQYF	TGTGCCACCTCCCCCGACTCCGGGACAGGGTACCAAGAGACCCAGTACTTC
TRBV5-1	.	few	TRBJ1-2	CASTEGIYGYTF	TGCGCCAGCACCGAGGGGATATATGGCTACACCTTC
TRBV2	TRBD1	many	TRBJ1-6	CASSAGTGSRWDSPLHF	TGTGCCAGCAGCGCCGGGACAGGGTCCCGCTGGGATTCACCCCTCCACTTT
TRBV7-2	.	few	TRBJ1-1	CASSLTAEDTEAFF	TGTGCCAGCAGTCTGACGGCGGAGGACACTGAAGCTTTCTTT
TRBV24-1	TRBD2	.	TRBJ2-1	CATSAPTSGRYNEQFF	TGTGCCACCAGTGCTCCGACTAGCGGGAGATACAATGAGCAGTTCTTC
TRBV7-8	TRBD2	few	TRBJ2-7	CASSSSGRPYEQYF	TGTGCCAGCAGCTCTAGCGGGAGACCGTACGAGCAGTACTTC
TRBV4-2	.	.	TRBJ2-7	CASSQVDRDTYEQYF	TGTGCCAGCAGCCAAGTAGATCGAGACACCTACGAGCAGTACTTC
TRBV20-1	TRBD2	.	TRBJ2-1	CSARGGLAGNNEQFF	TGCAGTGCTAGGGGGGGACTAGCGGGAAACAATGAGCAGTTCTTC
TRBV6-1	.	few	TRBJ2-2	CASNPGVSNTGELFF	TGTGCCAGCAACCCGGGAGTGTCGAACACCGGGGAGCTGTTTTTT
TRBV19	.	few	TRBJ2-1	CASSIGWEMVNEQFF	TGTGCCAGTAGTATCGGGTGGGAGATGGTCAATGAGCAGTTCTTC
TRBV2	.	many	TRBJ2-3	CASIQVLRSDTQYF	TGTGCCAGCATCCAGGTCCTTCGATCAGATACGCAGTATTTT
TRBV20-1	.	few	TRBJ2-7	CSPSAVPYEQYF	TGCAGTCCTTCGGCAGTTCCCTACGAGCAGTACTTC
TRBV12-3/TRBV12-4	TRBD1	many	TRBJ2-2	CASSPAPRGQALFAGYWGTGELFF	TGTGCCAGCAGCCCGGCACCTAGAGGACAGGCCTTGTTCGCGGGCTACTGGGGGACCGGGGAGCTGTTTTTT
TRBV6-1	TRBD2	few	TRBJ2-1	CASILGGLAPNNEQFF	TGTGCCAGCATACTGGGTGGACTAGCGCCAAACAATGAGCAGTTCTTC
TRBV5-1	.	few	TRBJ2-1	CASSLEQGGYNEQFF	TGCGCCAGCAGCTTGGAGCAGGGCGGGTACAATGAGCAGTTCTTC
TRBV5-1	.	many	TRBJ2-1	CASSLGHEQFF	TGCGCCAGCAGCTTGGGGCATGAGCAGTTCTTC
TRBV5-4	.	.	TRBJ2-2	CASSSGRSDGELFF	TGTGCCAGCAGCTCCGGACGTAGCGACGGGGAGCTGTTTTTT
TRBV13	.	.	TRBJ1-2	CASSLGSGVGRVSYGYTF	TGTGCCAGCAGCTTGGGGTCCGGTGTGGGCAGGGTTAGCTATGGCTACACCTTC
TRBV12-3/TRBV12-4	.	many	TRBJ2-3	CASSFLAVRDTQYF	TGTGCCAGCAGTTTCCTGGCGGTTAGAGATACGCAGTATTTT
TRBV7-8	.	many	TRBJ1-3	CASSSDAGNTIYF	TGTGCCAGCAGTTCAGACGCTGGAAACACCATATATTTT
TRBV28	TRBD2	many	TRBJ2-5	CASSFLLGGKETQYF	TGTGCCAGCAGTTTTTTGTTGGGGGGGAAAGAGACCCAGTACTTC
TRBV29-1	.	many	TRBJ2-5	CSVTWGETQYF	TGCAGCGTTACGTGGGGAGAGACCCAGTACTTC
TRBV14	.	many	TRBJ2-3	CASRPHEVADTQYF	TGTGCCAGCAGACCTCATGAGGTGGCAGATACGCAGTATTTT
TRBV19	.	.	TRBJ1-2	CASSIGVATAYGYTF	TGTGCCAGTAGTATAGGGGTGGCGACAGCCTATGGCTACACCTTC